The clone carrying this T cell receptor (beta chain) was observed a few times. The cDNA had a unique molecular identifier and a template-switch universal primer site. TCRdb ran MiXCR on the 5' RACE reads and lists one entry per CDR3 protein. Here the sample spans 300,000 to 400,000 distinct CDR3 sequences, 9% to 15% being singletons. CDR1 MNHNS and CDR2 SASEGT come from the germline V gene. Germline trimming cut 6 bases from V and 7 bases from J; bases unmatched to any gene: 9. The CDR3 consists of 15 residues. These data belong to a study of identical twins. The data also belong to a second study, concerning yellow fever vaccine responses in identical twins.

Sequenced input: CD8+ T cells sorted from blood. The J gene is TRBJ2-1, the V gene TRBV6-1, with TRBD2 matching over 10 bases. This TCR was recovered from a woman between 18 and 29 years old in good health. In nucleotides, the CDR3 is TGTGCCAGCAGCCACGGACTAGCGGACTGGAATGAGCAGTTCTTC. Amino acid sequence: CASSHGLADWNEQFF.